The sequence of this T cell receptor (beta chain) was determined in a study of OX40 agonist ivuxolimab in advanced cancers. Autoimmune disease history or systemic immunosuppression barred patients. Measured with immunoSEQ multiplex PCR; TCRdb has only the in-frame clones, and not every one. The sample shows about 75,000 clones, 90% of them seen only once. Per the germline V gene, CDR1 is SGHRS and CDR2 is YFSETQ. Trimming cost V 4 bases and J 6 bases; bases outside gene matches: 19. This CDR3 region has 19 residues. This sample comprised CD4+ or CD8+ T cells sorted from blood, obtained in a trial of the OX40 agonist ivuxolimab. This receptor was taken from an adult with an advanced solid tumor such as melanoma, head and neck, liver or kidney cancer. The V call is TRBV5-1, the J call TRBJ2-1; 10 nucleotides match TRBD2. CDR3 in amino acids: CASSRFGSGRNLFGNEQFF. Here the CDR3 DNA reads TGCGCCAGCAGCAGATTCGGTAGCGGGAGGAATTTGTTCGGCAATGAGCAGTTCTTC.